These 4 T cell receptor beta chains came from one sample sequenced in a study of T cells in women clearing cervical HPV infection. Only in-frame clones appear in the TCRdb table, and some are missing; sequencing was by immunoSEQ multiplex PCR. Its listing shows 30,000 to 35,000 clones. The sample comprised blood buffy coat. The receptors stem from a woman aged 18-70 years with a cervical HPV16 infection that either progressed to CIN3+ or cleared (not recorded which).

Regarding this clone: The read comes to an end 3 residues before the CDR3 does, leaving the germline J gene to fill in the end. This sequence joins TRBV7-2 and TRBJ1-6; D may be TRBD1 (6 bases). CDR3 length: 15 amino acids. The germline gives CDR1 SGHTA, CDR2 FQGNSA. Trimming pared 6 bases from V and 6 bases from J, leaving 15 bases between. The covered CDR3 bases are TGTGCCAGCAGTCAACAGGGAGCCGTTAATTCACCC. Translated: CASSQQGAVNSP. Given in full, the CDR3 is CASSQQGAVNSPLHF.

As for this clone: The CDR3 end is not reached by the read, which stops 3 residues before it; the germline J gene fills it in. The chain is built from TRBV2 and TRBJ1-4; TRBD1 matches at 8 bases. The V gene's germline CDR1 is SNHLY and CDR2 FYNNEI. Unmatched junction bases numbered 3, after V lost 6 bases and J lost 6 bases. This CDR3 has 13 residues. Incomplete CDR3 DNA: TGTGCCAGCAGCGAACAGGGGGATGAAAAA. This translates into CASSEQGDEK. The full CDR3 protein is CASSEQGDEKLFF.

Regarding this clone: The observed sequence ends 3 residues before the CDR3 terminus, with the missing tail filled in from the germline J gene. This chain uses TRBV5-1 with TRBJ2-6, with D possibly called TRBD1 or TRBD2 (5 bases each). CDR3 length: 17 amino acids. V lost 1 base and J 0 bases, leaving 11 bases between the germline ends. The V gene's germline CDR1 is SGHRS and CDR2 YFSETQ. The sequenced CDR3 bases are TGCGCCAGCAGCTTGAGGGCAGGGAGCTCTGGGGCCAACGTC. This translates into CASSLRAGSSGANV. The whole CDR3 is CASSLRAGSSGANVLTF.

On this clone: The read is 3 residues too short to cover the CDR3 end, so that end is filled in from the germline J gene. The rearrangement uses TRBV18 and TRBJ1-1; D is possibly TRBD1 (5 bases). The CDR3 has 14 amino acids. Germline-derived CDR1 and CDR2 are KGHSH and LQKENI. The V and J ends lost 3 bases and 1 base respectively, with 9 bases between them. The CDR3 DNA, read in part, is TGTGCCAGCTCACCTATCACAGGGAACACTGAA. This gives the protein CASSPITGNTE. In full, the CDR3 reads CASSPITGNTEAFF.